This T cell receptor beta chain was identified during a study of molecular identifiers for immune sequencing clone quantification. With regard to this clonotype: What it binds is unknown.

Germline V gene data show CDR1 as GTSNPN and CDR2 as SVGIG (reference sequence). V gave up 2 bases and J gave up 4 bases, with 17 bases separating them. The CDR3 length is 15 residues. Study results and limitations: Beyond 20 RNA copies, clones held over 97% of effector molecules, compared with under 1% in naive cells. A single cell's spiked Jurkat TCR RNA was reportedly detectable among roughly 1 million naive cells.

Each CDR3 protein gets one entry after TCRdb re-called the PCR reads with MiXCR. The sample contains some 580,000 distinct CDR3 sequences, about 25% of which appear only once. Sequencing was carried out using naive CD8+ T cells from blood, with Jurkat cell RNA spiked in. Subset noted: FACS-sorted CD8+CD4-CCR7+CD45RA+ naive T cells. This receptor was identified in a human donor in good health. Some libraries in this study had Jurkat cell RNA spiked in. The chain links TRBV30 to TRBJ2-5; TRBD2 is a possible D gene (6 bases). CDR3 in amino acids: CAWSPPGLPRETQYF. The CDR3 DNA is TGTGCCTGGAGTCCCCCGGGACTCCCCCGAGAGACCCAGTACTTC.